The 15 T cell receptor beta chains listed next were all sequenced from one sample in a study of T cells in Graves' hyperthyroidism and ophthalmopathy. Amplified TCR beta CDR3 regions derived from RNA transcripts. The TCR CDR3 first-round RT-PCR relied on the HTBI primer set. TCRdb reprocessed the multiplex PCR reads via MiXCR and lists one record per CDR3 protein. The sample has roughly 400,000 distinct CDR3 sequences, 15% to 19% seen once; the top ten hold 25% to 35%. Sequenced: blood. The receptors were gathered from a woman aged 18 to 35 with Graves' hyperthyroidism that later progressed to Graves' ophthalmopathy.

This clonotype was counted at least ten times. The chain employs TRBV5-1 and TRBJ2-7; D unclear. The CDR3 consists of 14 residues. Germline lookup yields CDR1 SGHRS and CDR2 YFSETQ. V shed 1 base and J shed 0 bases, with 8 bases lying between them. The CDR3 nucleotides are TGCGCCAGCAGCTTGCTCAGCGACTCCTACGAGCAGTACTTC. Its translation is CASSLLSDSYEQYF.

This clonotype was seen repeatedly, ten times or more. The gene calls are TRBV29-1 and TRBJ2-1, with 14 bases lining up with TRBD2. Losses at the gene ends were 7 bases for V and 0 bases for J; bases not matched to a gene: 5. CDR1 SQVTM and CDR2 ANQGSEA come from the germline V gene. This CDR3 has 16 residues. The CDR3 sequence: CSARLAGGSSYNEQFF. Written as DNA, the CDR3 is TGCAGCGCCAGACTAGCGGGGGGGAGCTCCTACAATGAGCAGTTCTTC.

This clonotype came up many times. The CDR3, as DNA: TGTGCCAGCAGCTATCGACTGGATACAACTTACTACGAGCAGTACTTC. It translates to CASSYRLDTTYYEQYF. The chain combines TRBV28 with TRBJ2-7, with D hard to call. The germline V gene has CDR1 MDHEN and CDR2 SYDVKM. V lost 6 bases to trimming and J lost 3 bases, with 21 bases between them. The CDR3 runs 16 residues.

This clonotype was observed at least ten times. The chain joins TRBV12-3 or TRBV12-4 to TRBJ2-3, with 8 bases lining up with TRBD1. V shed 2 bases and J 1 base; nucleotides not matched to a gene: 5. The CDR3 is 16 residues long. DNA for the CDR3: TGTGCCAGCAGTTTATCTCTGGGACAGGGCACAGATACGCAGTATTTT. This sequence encodes CASSLSLGQGTDTQYF.

This clonotype was observed at least ten times. The J gene is TRBJ2-1, the V gene TRBV7-8; 10 bases align to TRBD2. V was clipped by 4 bases and J by 4 bases; unmatched bases: 16. The germline V gene has CDR1 SGHVS and CDR2 FQNEAQ. The CDR3 contains 19 residues. The CDR3 DNA follows: TGTGCCAGCAGCTACCCCGCCCTAGCGGGAGACCATAAGTACAATGAGCAGTTCTTC. Encoded protein: CASSYPALAGDHKYNEQFF.

The sample holds a few counts of this clonotype. A read error may account for a junction end that differs from germline. This chain joins TRBV24-1 and TRBJ2-3; D is possibly TRBD1 or TRBD2 (5 bases each). The CDR3 is 17 residues long. Germline CDR1 KGHDR, CDR2 SFDVKD. The CDR3 loop is CAISDNPGPPWTDTQYF. The DNA of the CDR3 is TGTGCCATCAGTGATAACCCGGGACCACCTTGGACGGATACGCAGTATTTT.

The sample holds many counts of this clonotype. This rearrangement joins TRBV28 to TRBJ2-3; the match to TRBD2 covers 10 bases. The junction had 6 bases not matched to a gene; V was cut back by 11 bases and J by 1 base. CDR3 length: 14 amino acids. Germline loops: CDR1 MDHEN, CDR2 SYDVKM. The CDR3 loop is CALSLAGGTDTQYF. The CDR3 nucleotides read TGTGCCTTAAGTCTAGCGGGGGGCACAGATACGCAGTATTTT.

This clonotype has ten or more counts. The chain is built from TRBV2 and TRBJ2-1; 10 bases align to TRBD2. Germline values: CDR1 SNHLY, CDR2 FYNNEI. This CDR3 has 14 amino acids. V shed 5 bases and J 15 bases; nucleotides not matched to a gene: 13. This CDR3 is CASSKSLAGVVPFF. The CDR3 bases are TGTGCCAGCAGTAAGAGTCTAGCGGGAGTGGTTCCGTTCTTC.

V gene TRBV15 combines with J gene TRBJ1-1; D is undetermined. Germline assignment: CDR1 LNHNV and CDR2 YYDKDF (reference sequence). The CDR3 length is 15 residues. The V and J ends lost 0 bases and 0 bases respectively, with 8 bases between them. CDR3 sequence (DNA): TGTGCCACCAGCAGAGAGGGGTTGATGAACACTGAAGCTTTCTTT. Amino acid sequence: CATSREGLMNTEAFF. The full variable domain, rest sourced from reference TRBV15 and TRBJ1-1, is DAMVIQNPRYQVTQFGKPVTLSCSQTLNHNVMYWYQQKSSQAPKLLFHYYDKDFNNEADTPDNFQSRRPNTSFCFLDIRSPGLGDTAMYLCATSREGLMNTEAFFGQGTRLTVV.

This clonotype was recorded a few times. The V and J genes are TRBV20-1 and TRBJ2-5, with 13 bases matching TRBD2. The CDR3 length is 17 residues. J gave up 4 bases and V 0 bases, and 8 bases lay outside the gene matches. Germline values: CDR1 DFQATT, CDR2 SNEGSKA (reference sequence). CDR3 DNA sequence: TGCAGTGCTAGAGAACTAGCGGGAGGGGCGGGGGGAGAGACCCAGTACTTC. Protein product: CSARELAGGAGGETQYF.

V usage is TRBV6-2 or TRBV6-3 and J usage is TRBJ2-3; 10 bases align to TRBD2. The junction had 9 bases not matched to a gene; V was cut back by 10 bases and J by 5 bases. CDR1 and CDR2 (germline): MNHEY, SVGEGT. This CDR3 contains 14 residues. The CDR3 loop is CATASGRFQDTQYF. DNA for the CDR3: TGTGCCACCGCTAGCGGGAGATTCCAAGATACGCAGTATTTT.

This sequence joins TRBV2 and TRBJ2-7; no definite D call. Germline CDR1 and CDR2: SNHLY and FYNNEI. This CDR3 has 11 amino acids. V was trimmed by 8 bases and J by 10 bases, leaving 15 bases between them. The CDR3, as DNA: TGTGCCAGCCGGACGGCAGTAGAACAGTACTTC. Translation: CASRTAVEQYF.

In this sample, this clonotype turned up many times. The J gene is TRBJ2-1, the V gene TRBV7-2; 9 bases fit TRBD1. This CDR3 is 15 amino acids long. The V segment lost 3 bases and the J segment 4 bases; nucleotides outside the gene matches: 4. Germline CDR1 is SGHTA and CDR2 is FQGNSA. The CDR3 here is CASSLDRGTYNEQFF. In DNA, the CDR3 is TGTGCCAGCAGCTTGGACAGGGGAACGTACAATGAGCAGTTCTTC.

This clonotype showed up many times. The rearrangement links TRBV3-1 to TRBJ1-3; no reliable D call. This CDR3 has 16 amino acids. V was trimmed by 2 bases and J by 0 bases, leaving 11 bases between them. CDR1 is LGHDT, CDR2 YNNKEL, per germline (reference sequence). The CDR3 sequence: CASSQFGSGSGNTIYF. In DNA form, the CDR3 reads TGTGCCAGCAGCCAATTTGGCAGCGGCTCTGGAAACACCATATATTTT. The whole variable domain, remainder taken from reference TRBV3-1 and TRBJ1-3, is DTAVSQTPKYLVTQMGNDKSIKCEQNLGHDTMYWYKQDSKKFLKIMFSYNNKELIINETVPNRFSPKSPDKAHLNLHINSLELGDSAVYFCASSQFGSGSGNTIYFGEGSWLTVV.

Points on this clonotype: A much more abundant neighbour one base away suggests this may be a read error. The chain couples TRBV10-2 to TRBJ2-7; TRBD2 matches at 9 bases. Trimming took 2 bases from V and 7 from J; bases not matched to a gene: 9. The CDR3 runs to 15 residues. CDR1 and CDR2 from the germline V gene are WSHSY and SAAADI. In DNA, the CDR3 is TGCGCCAGCAGTGAGGGTAGCGGGAGTGGGAATGAGCAGTACTTC. Translation gives CASSEGSGSGNEQYF.